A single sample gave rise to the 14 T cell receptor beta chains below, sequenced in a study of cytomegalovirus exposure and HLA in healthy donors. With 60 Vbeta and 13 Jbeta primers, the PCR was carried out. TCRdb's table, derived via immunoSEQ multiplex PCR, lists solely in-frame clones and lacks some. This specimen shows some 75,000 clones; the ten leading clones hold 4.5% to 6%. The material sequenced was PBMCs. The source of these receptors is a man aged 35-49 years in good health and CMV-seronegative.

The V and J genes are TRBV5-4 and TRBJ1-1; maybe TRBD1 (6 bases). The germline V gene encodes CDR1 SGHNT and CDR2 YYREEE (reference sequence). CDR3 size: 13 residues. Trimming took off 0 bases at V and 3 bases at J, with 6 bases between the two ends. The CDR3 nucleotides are TGTGCCAGCAGCTTGGACAGGGACACTGAAGCTTTCTTT. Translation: CASSLDRDTEAFF.

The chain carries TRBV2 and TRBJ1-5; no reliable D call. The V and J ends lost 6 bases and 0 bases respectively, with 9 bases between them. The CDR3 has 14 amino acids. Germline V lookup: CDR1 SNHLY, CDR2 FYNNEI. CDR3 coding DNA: TGTGCCAGCAGGGAGGAGTATAGCAATCAGCCCCAGCATTTT. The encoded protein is CASREEYSNQPQHF.

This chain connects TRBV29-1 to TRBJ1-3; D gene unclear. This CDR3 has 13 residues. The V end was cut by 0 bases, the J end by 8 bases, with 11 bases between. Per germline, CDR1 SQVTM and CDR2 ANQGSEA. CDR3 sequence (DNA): TGCAGCGTTGAAGATCCTGGAGGAGACACCATATATTTT. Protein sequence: CSVEDPGGDTIYF.

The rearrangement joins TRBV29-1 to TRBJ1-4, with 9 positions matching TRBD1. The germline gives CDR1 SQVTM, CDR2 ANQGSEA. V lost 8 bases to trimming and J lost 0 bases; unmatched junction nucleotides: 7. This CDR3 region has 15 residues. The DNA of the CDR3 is TGCAGCACCAACGGGACAGGGCCAACTAATGAAAAACTGTTTTTT. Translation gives CSTNGTGPTNEKLFF. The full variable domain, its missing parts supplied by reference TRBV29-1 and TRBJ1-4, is SAVISQKPSRDICQRGTSLTIQCQVDSQVTMMFWYRQQPGQSLTLIATANQGSEATYESGFVIDKFPISRPNLTFSTLTVSNMSPEDSSIYLCSTNGTGPTNEKLFFGSGTQLSVL.

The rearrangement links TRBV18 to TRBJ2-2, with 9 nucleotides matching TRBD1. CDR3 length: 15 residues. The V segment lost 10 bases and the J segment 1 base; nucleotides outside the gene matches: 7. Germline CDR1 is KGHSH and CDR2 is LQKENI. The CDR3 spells CATQPGQGNTGELFF. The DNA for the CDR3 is TGTGCCACTCAACCGGGACAGGGGAACACCGGGGAGCTGTTTTTT.

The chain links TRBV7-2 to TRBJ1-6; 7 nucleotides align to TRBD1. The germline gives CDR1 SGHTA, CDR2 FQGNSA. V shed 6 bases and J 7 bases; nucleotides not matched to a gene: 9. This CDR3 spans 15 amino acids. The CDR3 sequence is CASSRPGTDNSPLHF. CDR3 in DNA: TGTGCCAGCAGTCGACCCGGGACAGACAATTCACCCCTCCACTTT.

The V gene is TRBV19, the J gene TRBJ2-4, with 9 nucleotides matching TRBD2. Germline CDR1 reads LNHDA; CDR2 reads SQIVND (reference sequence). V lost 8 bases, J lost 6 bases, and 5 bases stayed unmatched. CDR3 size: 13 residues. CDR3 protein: CASPGREGNIQYF. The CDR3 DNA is TGTGCCAGTCCCGGGCGGGAGGGAAACATTCAGTACTTC. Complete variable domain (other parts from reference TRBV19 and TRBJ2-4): DGGITQSPKYLFRKEGQNVTLSCEQNLNHDAMYWYRQDPGQGLRLIYYSQIVNDFQKGDIAEGYSVSREKKESFPLTVTSAQKNPTAFYLCASPGREGNIQYFGAGTRLSVL.

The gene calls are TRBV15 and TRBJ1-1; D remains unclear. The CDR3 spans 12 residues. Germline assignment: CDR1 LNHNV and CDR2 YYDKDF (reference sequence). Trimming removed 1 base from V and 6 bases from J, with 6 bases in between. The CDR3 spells CATSRGVAEAFF. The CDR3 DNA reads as TGTGCCACCAGCAGAGGAGTGGCTGAAGCTTTCTTT.

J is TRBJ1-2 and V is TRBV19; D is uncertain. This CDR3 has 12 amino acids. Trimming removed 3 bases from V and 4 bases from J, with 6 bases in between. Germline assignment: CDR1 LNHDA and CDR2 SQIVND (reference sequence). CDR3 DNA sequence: TGTGCCAGTAGTATTCAGTCCTATGGCTACACCTTC. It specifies CASSIQSYGYTF.

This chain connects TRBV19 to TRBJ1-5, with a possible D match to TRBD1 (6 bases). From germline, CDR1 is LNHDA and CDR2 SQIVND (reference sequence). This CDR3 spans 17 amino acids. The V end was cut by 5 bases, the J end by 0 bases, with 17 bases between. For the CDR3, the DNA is TGTGCCAGTAGTGAGACCAGGGGCTCCAGTAGCAATCAGCCCCAGCATTTT. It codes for CASSETRGSSSNQPQHF.

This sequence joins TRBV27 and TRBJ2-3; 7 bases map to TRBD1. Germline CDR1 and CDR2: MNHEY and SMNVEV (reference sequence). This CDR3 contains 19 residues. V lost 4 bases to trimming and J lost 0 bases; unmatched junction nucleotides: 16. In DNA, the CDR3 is TGTGCCAGCAGTTCCATTATCTCCGACAGGGATCGTAGCACAGATACGCAGTATTTT. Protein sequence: CASSSIISDRDRSTDTQYF.

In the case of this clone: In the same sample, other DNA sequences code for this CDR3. The CDR3 sequence is CASSLEGGRSNYGYTF. In DNA form, the CDR3 reads TGTGCCAGCAGCTTAGAGGGCGGCCGCTCTAACTATGGCTACACCTTC. The rearrangement joins TRBV5-4 to TRBJ1-2; unclear D gene. Germline V gene data show CDR1 as SGHNT and CDR2 as YYREEE (reference sequence). The length of the CDR3 is 16 residues. V dropped 2 bases and J dropped 0 bases, with 14 bases sitting between them.

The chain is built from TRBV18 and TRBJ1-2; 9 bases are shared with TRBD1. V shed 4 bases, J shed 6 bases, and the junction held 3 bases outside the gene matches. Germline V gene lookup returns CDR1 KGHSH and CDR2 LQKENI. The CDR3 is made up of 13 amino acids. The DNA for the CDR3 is TGTGCCAGCTCACGACAGGGGGTCGATGGCTACACCTTC. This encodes CASSRQGVDGYTF. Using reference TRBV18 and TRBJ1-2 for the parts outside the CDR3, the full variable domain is NAGVMQNPRHLVRRRGQEARLRCSPMKGHSHVYWYRQLPEEGLKFMVYLQKENIIDESGMPKERFSAEFPKEGPSILRIQQVVRGDSAAYFCASSRQGVDGYTFGSGTRLTVV.

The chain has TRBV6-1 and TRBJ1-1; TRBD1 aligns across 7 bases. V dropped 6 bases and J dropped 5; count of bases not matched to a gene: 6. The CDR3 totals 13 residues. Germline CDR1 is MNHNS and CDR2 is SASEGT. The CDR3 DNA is TGTGCCAGCAGGGGGACAGTAAGAACTGAAGCTTTCTTT. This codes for CASRGTVRTEAFF.